The clone carrying this T cell receptor beta chain occurred many times. The data stem from a study of Graves' ophthalmopathy and Graves' hyperthyroidism. V lost 8 bases and J 2 bases, leaving 10 bases between the germline ends. Looked up from germline, CDR1 is MDHEN and CDR2 is SYDVKM. The CDR3 is 13 amino acids. Amplification from RNA transcripts yielded the TCR beta CDR3 regions. The authors performed first-round RT-PCR with HTBI primers and then a second-round multiplex PCR. TCRdb fed the multiplex PCR reads into MiXCR, producing one record per CDR3 protein. The sample holds 170,000 or so distinct CDR3 sequences, 37% seen once.

The chain carries TRBV28 and TRBJ1-3; D ambiguous. This TCR came from a woman in her 40s with Graves' ophthalmopathy. The source material was peripheral blood. The CDR3 spells CASRKLTGNTIYF. DNA for the CDR3: TGTGCCAGCCGTAAGCTTACTGGAAACACCATATATTTT.